This T cell receptor (beta chain) was recorded in a study of blood T cells in healthy people across ages. Study-level background: Template-switching capture recovered about one barcoded beta molecule per two T cells.

Primers used in a second PCR of about 7 to 12 cycles were a sample-barcoded 5' primer and a J-beta primer mix. TCRdb processed the 5' RACE reads anew with MiXCR; each CDR3 protein has one entry. The table records 600,000 or so distinct CDR3 sequences, around 31% of them present only once. The authors isolated at least 6 million PBMCs per sample. From germline, CDR1 is MNHNY and CDR2 SVGAGI (reference sequence). The J segment lost 3 bases and the V segment lost 6 bases, leaving 17 bases of the junction unmatched. CDR3 length: 17 residues. Regarding this clonotype: Its cognate antigen is unknown.

Study findings and constraints: As naive T cell percentage varied, TCR beta diversity correlated strongly with it. Because sorting was not performed, PBMCs prevented conclusive naive versus antigen-experienced comparison.

The V and J genes are TRBV6-6 and TRBJ2-7; TRBD1 matches at 7 bases. Input material: blood. The source is a woman older than 75 in good health. The CDR3 DNA reads as TGTGCCAGCAGCCTAGGGGGACAGAGACTTACTCACTACGAGCAGTACTTC. This codes for CASSLGGQRLTHYEQYF.